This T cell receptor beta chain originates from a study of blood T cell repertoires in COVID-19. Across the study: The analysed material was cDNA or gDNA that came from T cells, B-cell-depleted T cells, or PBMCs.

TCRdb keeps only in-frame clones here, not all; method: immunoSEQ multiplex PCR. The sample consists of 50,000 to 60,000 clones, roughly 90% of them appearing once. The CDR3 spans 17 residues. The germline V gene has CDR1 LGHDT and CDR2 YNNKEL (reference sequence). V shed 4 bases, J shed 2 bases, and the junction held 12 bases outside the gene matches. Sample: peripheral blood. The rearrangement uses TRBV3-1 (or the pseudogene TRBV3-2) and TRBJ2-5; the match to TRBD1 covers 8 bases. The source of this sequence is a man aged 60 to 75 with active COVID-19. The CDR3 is CASSPGGVTGGQETQYF. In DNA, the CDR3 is TGTGCCAGCAGCCCAGGGGGCGTGACAGGAGGACAAGAGACCCAGTACTTC.